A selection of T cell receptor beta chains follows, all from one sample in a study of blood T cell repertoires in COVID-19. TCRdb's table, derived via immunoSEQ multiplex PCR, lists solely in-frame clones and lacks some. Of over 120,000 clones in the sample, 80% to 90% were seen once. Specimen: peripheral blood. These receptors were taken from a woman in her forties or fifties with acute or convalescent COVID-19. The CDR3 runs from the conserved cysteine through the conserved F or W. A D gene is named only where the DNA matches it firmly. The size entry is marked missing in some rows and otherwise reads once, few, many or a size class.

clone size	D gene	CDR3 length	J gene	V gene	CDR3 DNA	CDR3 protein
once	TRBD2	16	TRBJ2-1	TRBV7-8	TGTGCCAGCAGCTTAGACTTCGGGACTACCTACAATGAGCAGTTCTTC	CASSLDFGTTYNEQFF
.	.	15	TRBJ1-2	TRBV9	TGTGCCAGCAGCGTAGTGAGCGGGGGTTCAGGTGGCTACACCTTC	CASSVVSGGSGGYTF
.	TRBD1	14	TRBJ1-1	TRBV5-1	TGCGCCAGCAGCTGGGACAGGCCGAACACTGAAGCTTTCTTT	CASSWDRPNTEAFF
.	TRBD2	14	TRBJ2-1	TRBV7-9	TGTGCCAGCAGCACTCTCCCGGGACTAAGTGAGCAGTTCTTC	CASSTLPGLSEQFF
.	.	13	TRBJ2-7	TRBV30	TGTGCCTGGAGGCCGGGTCCTGAGCACGAGCAGTACTTC	CAWRPGPEHEQYF
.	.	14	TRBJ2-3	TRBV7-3	TGTGCCAGCAGCTTAAACAGGGCTACAGATACGCAGTATTTT	CASSLNRATDTQYF
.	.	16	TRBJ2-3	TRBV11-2	TGTGCCAGCAGACCCTCACAGGTGACCTCCACAGATACGCAGTATTTT	CASRPSQVTSTDTQYF
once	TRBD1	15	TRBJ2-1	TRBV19	TGTGCCAGTAGTGTCACGGGACAGGGCTACAATGAGCAGTTCTTC	CASSVTGQGYNEQFF
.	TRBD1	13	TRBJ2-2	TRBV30	TGTGCCTCCAGGGGGCTGGGCCCCGGGGAGCTGTTTTTT	CASRGLGPGELFF
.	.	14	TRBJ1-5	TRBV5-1	TGCGCCAGCAGCTTGGCCTCAGGGGTTCAGCCCCAGCATTTT	CASSLASGVQPQHF
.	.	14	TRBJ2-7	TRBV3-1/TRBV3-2	TGTGCCAGCAGCCCGCGCGCCACCTCCTACGAGCAGTACTTC	CASSPRATSYEQYF
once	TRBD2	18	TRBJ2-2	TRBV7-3	TGTGCCAGCAGCGAGGCCGGGACTAGCGGGAGACAGACCGGGGAGCTGTTTTTT	CASSEAGTSGRQTGELFF
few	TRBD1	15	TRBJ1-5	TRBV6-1	TGTGCCAGCAGTGACCGGACAGGGAGCAATCAGCCCCAGCATTTT	CASSDRTGSNQPQHF
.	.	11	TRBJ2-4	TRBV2	TGTGCCAGCAGCCCCGAAAACATTCAGTACTTC	CASSPENIQYF
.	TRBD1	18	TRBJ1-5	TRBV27	TGTGCCAGCGGCCCACTCGGGACAGGGGCCTATAGCAATCAGCCCCAGCATTTT	CASGPLGTGAYSNQPQHF
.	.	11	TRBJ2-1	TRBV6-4	TGTGCCAGCAGCGACGGTAGTGATCGGTTCTTC	CASSDGSDRFF
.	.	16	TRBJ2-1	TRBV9	TGTGCCAGCAGCCTTACGGCGGAAAGCTCCTACAATGAGCAGTTCTTC	CASSLTAESSYNEQFF
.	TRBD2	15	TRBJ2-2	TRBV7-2	TGTGCCAGCAGCTCAGGACTAGCGGGGGGCGGGGAGCTGTTTTTT	CASSSGLAGGGELFF
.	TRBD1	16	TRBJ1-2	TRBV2	TGTGCCAGCAGTCCCGGGACAGGGATCACTAACTATGGCTACACCTTC	CASSPGTGITNYGYTF
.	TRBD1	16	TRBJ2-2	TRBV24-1	TGTGCCACCAGTGATTTTCGGCAGGGGGACGTCGGGGAGCTGTTTTTT	CATSDFRQGDVGELFF
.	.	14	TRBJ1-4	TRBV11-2	TGTGCCAGCAGCTTGGGGCCCTATAATGAAAAACTGTTTTTT	CASSLGPYNEKLFF
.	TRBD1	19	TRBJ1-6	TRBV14	TGTGCCAGCAGCCAATACCGTTCTAAAAGGGGGCCCTATAATTCACCCCTCCACTTT	CASSQYRSKRGPYNSPLHF
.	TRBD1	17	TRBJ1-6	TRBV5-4	TGTGCCAGCAGCATAGACAGGGGGCGACCCACCCGGTCACCCCTCCACTTT	CASSIDRGRPTRSPLHF
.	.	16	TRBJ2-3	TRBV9	TGTGCCAGCAGCCCCCGCCCGGGTAGTTACACAGATACGCAGTATTTT	CASSPRPGSYTDTQYF
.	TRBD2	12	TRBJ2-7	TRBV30	TGTGTCTGTGGGACTAGAGCCTACGAGCAGTACTTC	CVCGTRAYEQYF
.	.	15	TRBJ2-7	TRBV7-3	TGTGCCAGCAGCTTAACAAGCAGGGGAGAATACGAGCAGTACTTC	CASSLTSRGEYEQYF
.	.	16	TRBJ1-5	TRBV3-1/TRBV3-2	TGTGCCAGCAGCCAGGGGCTAGGACAGCTTAATCAGCCCCAGCATTTT	CASSQGLGQLNQPQHF
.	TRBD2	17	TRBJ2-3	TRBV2	TGTGCCAGCAGTGTACTGGGACTAGCGGGAGAAGTAGATACGCAGTATTTT	CASSVLGLAGEVDTQYF
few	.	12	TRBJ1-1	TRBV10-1	TGCGCCAGAAAACACATGAACACTGAAGCTTTCTTT	CARKHMNTEAFF
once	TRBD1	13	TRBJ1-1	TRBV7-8	TGTGCCAGCACGCAGGGGGCGGACACTGAAGCTTTCTTT	CASTQGADTEAFF
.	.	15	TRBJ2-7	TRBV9	TGTGCCAGCAGCGTAGGCGATACTAGTGGATACGAGCAGTACTTC	CASSVGDTSGYEQYF
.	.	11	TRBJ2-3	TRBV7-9	TGTGCCAGCAGCCCGACAGATACGCAGTATTTT	CASSPTDTQYF
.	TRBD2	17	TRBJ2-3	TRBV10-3	TGTGCCATCAGTGAGCTACTAGCGGGAGGTGCGGGGGATACGCAGTATTTT	CAISELLAGGAGDTQYF
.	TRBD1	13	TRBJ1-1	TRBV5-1	TGCGCCAGCAGTAACCCGACAGGGAGAGATGCTTTCTTT	CASSNPTGRDAFF
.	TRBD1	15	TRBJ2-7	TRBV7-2	TGTGCCAGCAGCAGACAAGGACAGGTTGTAGGTGAGCAGTACTTC	CASSRQGQVVGEQYF
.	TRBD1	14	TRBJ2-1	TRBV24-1	TGTGCCACCATGGGACAGGGGAGCTACAATGAGCAGTTCTTC	CATMGQGSYNEQFF
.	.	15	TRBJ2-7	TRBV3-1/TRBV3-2	TGTGCCAGCAGCCAAGATCATCGGGTCTCCTACGAGCAGTACTTC	CASSQDHRVSYEQYF
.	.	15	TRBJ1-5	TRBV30	TGTGCCTGGAGCGCAGGACAGTATAGCAATCAGCCCCAGCATTTT	CAWSAGQYSNQPQHF
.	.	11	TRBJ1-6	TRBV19	TGTGCCAGTAGTCCAGGAGGACCCCTCCACTTT	CASSPGGPLHF
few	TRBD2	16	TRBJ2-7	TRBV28	TGTGCCAGCAGTCCCGGAGGACTAGCGGGGTCCTACGAGCAGTACTTC	CASSPGGLAGSYEQYF